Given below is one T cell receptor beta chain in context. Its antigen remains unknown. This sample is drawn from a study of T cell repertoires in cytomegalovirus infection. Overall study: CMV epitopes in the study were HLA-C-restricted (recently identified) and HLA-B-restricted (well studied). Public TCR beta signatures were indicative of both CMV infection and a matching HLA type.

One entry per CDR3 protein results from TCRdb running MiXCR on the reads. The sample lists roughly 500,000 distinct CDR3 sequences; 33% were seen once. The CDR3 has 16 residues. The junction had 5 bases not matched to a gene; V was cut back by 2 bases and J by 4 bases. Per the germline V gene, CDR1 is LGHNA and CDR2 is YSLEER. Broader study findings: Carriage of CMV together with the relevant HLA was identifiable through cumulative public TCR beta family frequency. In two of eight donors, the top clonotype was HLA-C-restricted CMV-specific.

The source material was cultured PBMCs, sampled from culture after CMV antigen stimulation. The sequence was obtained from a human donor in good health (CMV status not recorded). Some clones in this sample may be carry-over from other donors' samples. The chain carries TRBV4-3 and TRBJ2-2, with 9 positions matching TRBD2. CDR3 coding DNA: TGCGCCAGCAGCCAAATTGTAGCGGGAGCCACCGGGGAGCTGTTTTTT. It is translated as CASSQIVAGATGELFF.